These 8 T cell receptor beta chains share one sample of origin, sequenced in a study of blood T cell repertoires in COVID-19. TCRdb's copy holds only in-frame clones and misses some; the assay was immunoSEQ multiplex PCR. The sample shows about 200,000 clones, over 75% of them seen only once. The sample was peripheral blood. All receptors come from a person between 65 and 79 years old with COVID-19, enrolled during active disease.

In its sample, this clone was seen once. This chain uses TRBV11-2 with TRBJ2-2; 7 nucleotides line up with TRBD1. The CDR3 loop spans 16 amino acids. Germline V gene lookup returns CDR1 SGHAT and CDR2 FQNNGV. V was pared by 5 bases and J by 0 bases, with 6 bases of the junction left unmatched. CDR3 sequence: CASSPWGTANTGELFF. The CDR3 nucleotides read TGTGCCAGCAGCCCTTGGGGGACAGCGAACACCGGGGAGCTGTTTTTT.

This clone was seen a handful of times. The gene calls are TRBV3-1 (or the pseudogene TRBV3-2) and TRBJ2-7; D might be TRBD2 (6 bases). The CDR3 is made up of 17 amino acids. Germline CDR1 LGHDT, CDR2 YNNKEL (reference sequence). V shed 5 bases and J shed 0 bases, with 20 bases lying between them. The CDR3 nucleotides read TGTGCCAGCAGCACCCGGGACTCCCGAGGAAGCTCCTACGAGCAGTACTTC. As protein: CASSTRDSRGSSYEQYF.

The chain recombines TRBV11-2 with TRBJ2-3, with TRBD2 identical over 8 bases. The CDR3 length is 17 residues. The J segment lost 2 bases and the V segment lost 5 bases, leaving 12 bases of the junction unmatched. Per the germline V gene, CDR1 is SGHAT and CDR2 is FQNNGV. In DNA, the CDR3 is TGTGCCAGCAGCAGAGGCCGGGGGGGCGCGGACACAGATACGCAGTATTTT. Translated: CASSRGRGGADTDTQYF.

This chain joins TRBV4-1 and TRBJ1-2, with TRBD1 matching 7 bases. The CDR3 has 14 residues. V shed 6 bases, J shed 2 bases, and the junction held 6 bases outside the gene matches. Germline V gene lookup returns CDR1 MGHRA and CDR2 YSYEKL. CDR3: CASRPPGQNYGYTF. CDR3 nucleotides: TGCGCCAGCAGACCTCCGGGACAGAACTATGGCTACACCTTC.

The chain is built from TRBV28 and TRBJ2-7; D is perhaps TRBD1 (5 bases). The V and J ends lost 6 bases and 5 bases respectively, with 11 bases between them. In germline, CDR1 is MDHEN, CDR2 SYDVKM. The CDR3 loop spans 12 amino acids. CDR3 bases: TGTGCCAGCAGAATCAGGGTCCACGAGCAGTACTTC. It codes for CASRIRVHEQYF.

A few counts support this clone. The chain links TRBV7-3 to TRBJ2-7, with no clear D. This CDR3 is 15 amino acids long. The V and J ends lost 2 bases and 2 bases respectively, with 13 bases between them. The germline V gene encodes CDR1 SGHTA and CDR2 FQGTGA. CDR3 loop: CASSLSAGVTYEQYF. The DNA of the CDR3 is TGTGCCAGCAGCTTATCCGCCGGAGTAACCTACGAGCAGTACTTC.

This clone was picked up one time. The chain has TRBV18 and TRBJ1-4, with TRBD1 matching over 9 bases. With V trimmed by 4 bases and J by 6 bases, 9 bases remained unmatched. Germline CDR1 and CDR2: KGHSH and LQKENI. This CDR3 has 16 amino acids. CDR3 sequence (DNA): TGTGCCAGCTCACGAACAGGGGGCATAGGAGATGAAAAACTGTTTTTT. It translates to CASSRTGGIGDEKLFF. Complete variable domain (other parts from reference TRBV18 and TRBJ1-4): NAGVMQNPRHLVRRRGQEARLRCSPMKGHSHVYWYRQLPEEGLKFMVYLQKENIIDESGMPKERFSAEFPKEGPSILRIQQVVRGDSAAYFCASSRTGGIGDEKLFFGSGTQLSVL.

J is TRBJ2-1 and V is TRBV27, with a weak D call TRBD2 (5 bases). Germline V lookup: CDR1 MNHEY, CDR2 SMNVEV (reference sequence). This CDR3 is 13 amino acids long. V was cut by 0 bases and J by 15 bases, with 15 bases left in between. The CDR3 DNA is TGTGCCAGCAGTTTATCGCGGCGGGCAGGTTTGTTCTTC. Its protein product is CASSLSRRAGLFF.